This T cell receptor (beta chain) derives from a study of post-analysis software for immune sequencing data. Turning to the study itself: Relapsing-remitting, secondary progressive and progressive-relapsing multiple sclerosis courses were included.

Whole-study results and caveats: Patients used about 5 TRBV segments, including TRBV5-6, TRBV5-1 and TRBV20-1, more often than controls. Pronounced co-clustering by F measure was evident among identically batched samples. Controls significantly exceeded multiple sclerosis patients in normalized Chao1 diversity.

Comment on this clonotype: Antigen: not known.

cDNA libraries of TCR beta carried unique molecular identifiers. TCRdb passed the PCR reads through MiXCR, listing each CDR3 protein once. The sample records hundreds of thousands of distinct CDR3 sequences, roughly 29% being singletons. The CDR3 has 14 residues. Germline assignment: CDR1 DFQATT and CDR2 SNEGSKA (reference sequence). V was cut by 6 bases and J by 0 bases, with 12 bases left in between. This chain uses TRBV20-1 with TRBJ2-1, with D tentatively TRBD2 (6 bases). Material for sequencing was blood. This TCR was recovered from a girl aged 10 to 17 with multiple sclerosis. Here the CDR3 reads CSAHRGSSYNEQFF. The CDR3 coding sequence is TGCAGTGCGCATCGGGGGAGCTCCTACAATGAGCAGTTCTTC.